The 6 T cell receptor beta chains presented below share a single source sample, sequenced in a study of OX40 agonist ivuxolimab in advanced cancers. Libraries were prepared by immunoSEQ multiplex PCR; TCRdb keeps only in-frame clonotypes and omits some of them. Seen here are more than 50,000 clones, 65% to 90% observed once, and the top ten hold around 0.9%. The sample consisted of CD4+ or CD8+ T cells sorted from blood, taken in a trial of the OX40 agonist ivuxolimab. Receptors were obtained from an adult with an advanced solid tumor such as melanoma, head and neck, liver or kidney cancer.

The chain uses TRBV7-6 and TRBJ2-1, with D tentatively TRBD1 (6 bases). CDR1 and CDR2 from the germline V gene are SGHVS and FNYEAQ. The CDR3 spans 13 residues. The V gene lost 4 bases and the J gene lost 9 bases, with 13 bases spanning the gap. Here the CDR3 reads CASSSYLGGEQFF. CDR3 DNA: TGTGCCAGCAGCTCATATCTAGGGGGTGAGCAGTTCTTC. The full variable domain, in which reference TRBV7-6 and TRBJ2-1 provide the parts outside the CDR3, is GAGVSQSPRYKVTKRGQDVALRCDPISGHVSLYWYRQALGQGPEFLTYFNYEAQQDKSGLPNDRFSAERPEGSISTLTIQRTEQRDSAMYRCASSSYLGGEQFFGPGTRLTVL.

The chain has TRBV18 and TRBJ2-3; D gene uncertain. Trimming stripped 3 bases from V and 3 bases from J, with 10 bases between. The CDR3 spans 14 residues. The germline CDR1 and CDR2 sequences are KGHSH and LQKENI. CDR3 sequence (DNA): TGTGCCAGCTCACCCCCCTCAATTACAGATACGCAGTATTTT. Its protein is CASSPPSITDTQYF.

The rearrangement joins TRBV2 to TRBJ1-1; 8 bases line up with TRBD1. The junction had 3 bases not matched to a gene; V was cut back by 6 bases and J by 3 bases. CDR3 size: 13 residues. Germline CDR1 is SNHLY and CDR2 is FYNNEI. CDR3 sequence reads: CASRMDRDTEAFF. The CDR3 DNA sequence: TGTGCCAGCAGGATGGACAGGGACACTGAAGCTTTCTTT. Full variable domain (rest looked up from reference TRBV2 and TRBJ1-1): EPEVTQTPSHQVTQMGQEVILRCVPISNHLYFYWYRQILGQKVEFLVSFYNNEISEKSEIFDDQFSVERPDGSNFTLKIRSTKLEDSAMYFCASRMDRDTEAFFGQGTRLTVV.

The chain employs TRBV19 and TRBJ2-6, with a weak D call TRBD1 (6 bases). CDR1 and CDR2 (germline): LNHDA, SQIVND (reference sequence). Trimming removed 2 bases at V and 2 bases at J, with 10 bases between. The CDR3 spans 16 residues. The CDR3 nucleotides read TGTGCCAGTAGTATACGGGCAGGGGCTGGGGCCAACGTCCTGACTTTC. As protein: CASSIRAGAGANVLTF.

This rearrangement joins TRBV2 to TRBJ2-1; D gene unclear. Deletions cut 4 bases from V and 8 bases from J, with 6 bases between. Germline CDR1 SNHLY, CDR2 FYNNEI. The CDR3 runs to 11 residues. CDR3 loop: CASSVWDEQFF. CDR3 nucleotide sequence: TGTGCCAGCAGTGTGTGGGATGAGCAGTTCTTC.

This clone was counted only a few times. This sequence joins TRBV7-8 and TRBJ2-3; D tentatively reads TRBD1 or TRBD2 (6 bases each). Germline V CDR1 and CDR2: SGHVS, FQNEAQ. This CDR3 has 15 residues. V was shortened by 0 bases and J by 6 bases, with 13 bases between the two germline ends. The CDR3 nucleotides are TGTGCCAGCAGCTTAGCGGGGGGCGGGATGGATACGCAGTATTTT. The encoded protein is CASSLAGGGMDTQYF.